Each of the 18 T cell receptor beta chains below was sequenced from the same sample in a study of regulatory T cells in long-lasting Graves disease. Arm-PCR of CDR3 regions with iRepertoire HTBI primers generated TCR beta libraries. TCRdb reanalysed the multiplex PCR reads using MiXCR and keeps one entry per CDR3 protein. The table includes some 340,000 distinct CDR3 sequences, more than 20% detected once. Time point denoted: persistent/refractory GD, antithyroid drugs over 5 years with positive TRAb. The TCR library was made from RNA extracted from PBMCs. The material was peripheral blood mononuclear cells (PBMCs), obtained when the disease was refractory, from a patient treated with antithyroid drugs. All receptors derive from a woman aged 40-49 years with Graves disease.

V gene TRBV6-2 or TRBV6-3 combines with J gene TRBJ2-7; D gene ambiguous. Germline V gene data show CDR1 as MNHEY and CDR2 as SVGEGT. The CDR3 loop spans 11 amino acids. V was trimmed by 2 bases and J by 5 bases, leaving 4 bases between them. The CDR3, as DNA: TGTGCCAGCAGTTACGCGGACGAGCAGTACTTC. This gives the protein CASSYADEQYF.

The gene calls are TRBV7-9 and TRBJ2-1; 11 bases line up with TRBD2. The CDR3 has 19 amino acids. The V gene's germline CDR1 is SEHNR and CDR2 FQNEAQ (reference sequence). Germline trimming cut 5 bases from V and 2 bases from J; bases unmatched to any gene: 14. CDR3 in amino acids: CASSGLNSGREPTYNEQFF. The CDR3 DNA follows: TGTGCCAGCAGCGGCTTAAATAGCGGGAGGGAACCTACCTACAATGAGCAGTTCTTC.

This clonotype was detected a few times. V and J are TRBV6-5 and TRBJ2-4; D may be TRBD2 (7 bases). CDR3 length equals 16 residues. Looked up from germline, CDR1 is MNHEY and CDR2 is SVGAGI. V gave up 3 bases and J gave up 7 bases, with 19 bases separating them. The CDR3 loop is CASSYRGGVVDNIQYF. In DNA, the CDR3 is TGTGCCAGCAGTTATAGAGGGGGGGTAGTAGACAACATTCAGTACTTC.

This clonotype occurred a few times. J is TRBJ1-5 and V is TRBV19; D call uncertain. V lost 7 bases to trimming and J lost 0 bases, with 19 bases between them. The CDR3 has 17 residues. Germline V gene sequence: CDR1 LNHDA, CDR2 SQIVND (reference sequence). The CDR3 is CASTQKSGSNSNQPQHF. The CDR3 nucleotides are TGTGCCAGTACCCAAAAATCGGGGAGTAATAGCAATCAGCCCCAGCATTTT.

The sample holds a few counts of this clonotype. The rearrangement joins TRBV18 to TRBJ2-5; 8 bases match TRBD1. The CDR3 totals 15 residues. Germline values: CDR1 KGHSH, CDR2 LQKENI. With V trimmed by 0 bases and J by 3 bases, 3 bases remained unmatched. Written as DNA, the CDR3 is TGTGCCAGCTCACCACCGAGGACAGGGAAAGAGACCCAGTACTTC. The encoded protein is CASSPPRTGKETQYF.

The chain employs TRBV6-1 and TRBJ1-5; weak D call: TRBD1 (5 bases). The V gene's germline CDR1 is MNHNS and CDR2 SASEGT. V was shortened by 7 bases and J by 4 bases, with 17 bases between the two germline ends. This CDR3 has 15 residues. CDR3 loop: CASKDQGSPNQPQHF. The CDR3 DNA sequence: TGTGCCAGCAAGGATCAGGGATCCCCTAATCAGCCCCAGCATTTT.

V and J are TRBV9 and TRBJ1-5; TRBD1 might be the D (6 bases). V lost 3 bases and J 4 bases, leaving 11 bases between the germline ends. Germline CDR1 and CDR2: SGDLS and YYNGEE. The CDR3 loop spans 14 amino acids. DNA of the CDR3: TGTGCCAGCAGCGGAGGACAGAATAATCAGCCCCAGCATTTT. It encodes CASSGGQNNQPQHF.

This clonotype was picked up a small number of times. V is TRBV19 and J is TRBJ1-1, with 9 nucleotides matching TRBD1. The CDR3 consists of 13 residues. Germline V gives CDR1 LNHDA, CDR2 SQIVND (reference sequence). With V trimmed by 9 bases and J by 0 bases, 2 bases remained unmatched. CDR3 in amino acids: CASGQGMNTEAFF. CDR3 in DNA: TGTGCCAGCGGACAGGGGATGAACACTGAAGCTTTCTTT.

This clonotype was seen more than once but under ten times. The chain joins TRBV9 to TRBJ1-1; 8 bases match TRBD1. Unmatched junction bases numbered 5, after V lost 3 bases and J lost 7 bases. Germline CDR1 SGDLS, CDR2 YYNGEE. The length of the CDR3 is 13 residues. Here the CDR3 DNA reads TGTGCCAGCAGCGCGAGTGGGACAGGTGAAGCTTTCTTT. Encoded protein: CASSASGTGEAFF.

This clonotype was detected only once. The chain is built from TRBV18 and TRBJ2-5, with D unclear. CDR1 is KGHSH and CDR2 is LQKENI in the germline V gene. V lost 3 bases, J lost 7 bases, and 18 bases lay in between. CDR3 length equals 15 residues. The CDR3 here is CASSPFGVAKRTQYF. The DNA of the CDR3 is TGTGCCAGCTCACCCTTTGGAGTCGCTAAGAGGACCCAGTACTTC.

This clonotype was seen repeatedly, ten times or more. This chain links TRBV20-1 with TRBJ1-1; D may be TRBD1 (5 bases). Germline loops: CDR1 DFQATT, CDR2 SNEGSKA (reference sequence). V was cut by 3 bases and J by 1 base, with 9 bases left in between. The CDR3 sequence is 13 residues long. The CDR3 bases are TGCAGTGCTAGTTGGGACCCGAACACTGAAGCTTTCTTT. This sequence encodes CSASWDPNTEAFF.

This clonotype showed up many times. The gene calls are TRBV5-1 and TRBJ1-2; 8 bases match TRBD1. The J segment lost 3 bases and the V segment lost 1 base, leaving 5 bases of the junction unmatched. The CDR3 consists of 15 residues. CDR1 is SGHRS and CDR2 is YFSETQ in the germline V gene. As DNA, the CDR3 is TGCGCCAGCAGCTTGTACATACAGGGGGACTATGGCTACACCTTC. Translated: CASSLYIQGDYGYTF.

This clonotype was seen more than once but under ten times. This chain links TRBV5-1 with TRBJ2-1, with 7 nucleotides matching TRBD2. There are 12 residues in the CDR3. Germline CDR1 and CDR2: SGHRS and YFSETQ. After removal of 4 bases from V and 9 bases from J, the junction contained 4 bases not matched to a gene. The CDR3 sequence: CASSPPSGEQFF. The CDR3 bases are TGCGCCAGCAGCCCGCCTAGCGGTGAGCAGTTCTTC.

V usage is TRBV20-1 and J usage is TRBJ1-4; 7 bases line up with TRBD1. This CDR3 region has 14 residues. Trimming took 5 bases from V and 4 from J; bases not matched to a gene: 7. Germline CDR1 DFQATT, CDR2 SNEGSKA (reference sequence). CDR3 residues: CSAPEGAINEKLFF. The CDR3 region has the DNA TGCAGTGCTCCGGAGGGGGCCATTAATGAAAAACTGTTTTTT.

This clonotype was counted only a few times. The CDR3 sequence is CASSSRYGGRNSSYEQYF. The CDR3 DNA reads TGTGCCAGCAGCTCTAGATATGGAGGACGGAATAGCTCCTACGAGCAGTACTTC. This sequence joins TRBV7-9 and TRBJ2-7; possibly TRBD2 for D (5 bases). The CDR3 is made up of 18 amino acids. With 4 bases removed from V and 0 bases from J, the gap between germline ends came to 22 bases. Germline V gene data show CDR1 as SEHNR and CDR2 as FQNEAQ (reference sequence).

J is TRBJ2-2 and V is TRBV7-3; the match to TRBD1 covers 9 bases. The V gene's germline CDR1 is SGHTA and CDR2 FQGTGA. The CDR3 runs to 17 residues. The V segment lost 5 bases and the J segment 0 bases; nucleotides outside the gene matches: 7. The CDR3 reads CASSRTGVATNTGELFF. The CDR3 coding sequence is TGTGCCAGCAGCCGGACAGGGGTCGCGACGAACACCGGGGAGCTGTTTTTT.

This clonotype was counted ten times or more. At one end the junction does not follow the germline gene, possibly because of a read error. The chain links TRBV20-1 to TRBJ2-5; TRBD2 agrees at 7 bases. In germline, CDR1 is DFQATT, CDR2 SNEGSKA (reference sequence). The CDR3 sequence is 15 residues long. The CDR3 spells CSARGAGMVGETQYF. The CDR3 DNA sequence: TGCAGTGCCAGAGGAGCGGGAATGGTAGGGGAGACCCAGTACTTC.

The chain employs TRBV28 and TRBJ2-1; 10 nucleotides match TRBD2. The CDR3 length is 15 residues. V shed 3 bases, J shed 7 bases, and the junction held 6 bases outside the gene matches. CDR1 is MDHEN and CDR2 is SYDVKM in the germline V gene. The chain's CDR3 is CASSLIGTSENEQFF. The CDR3 coding sequence is TGTGCCAGCAGTTTGATTGGGACTAGCGAAAATGAGCAGTTCTTC.